Included here is one T cell receptor beta chain sequence, with context. Its specificity is unknown. This sample was taken from a study of cytomegalovirus exposure and HLA in healthy donors. Primers included in the PCR were 60 Vbeta and 13 Jbeta primers. Data came from immunoSEQ multiplex PCR; TCRdb stores just in-frame clones and leaves some out. The sample includes 250,000 to 350,000 clones, around 86% of them seen just once. The J segment lost 6 bases and the V segment lost 7 bases, leaving 7 bases of the junction unmatched. Looked up from germline, CDR1 is SNHLY and CDR2 is FYNNEI. The CDR3 contains 14 residues. Study results and limitations: Roughly uniform sequencing depth across donors was assumed, possibly incorrectly. Later analysis reportedly placed an Asian-associated ancestry cluster below the roughly 680-donor mean in N-insertions.

This TCR came from a man aged 35-49 years in good health and CMV-seropositive. Sample: PBMCs. The gene calls are TRBV2 and TRBJ2-2, with 8 bases that match TRBD2. The CDR3 nucleotides read TGTGCCAGCAAGGGACTAGTTGGTTCCGGGGAGCTGTTTTTT. Its protein product is CASKGLVGSGELFF.